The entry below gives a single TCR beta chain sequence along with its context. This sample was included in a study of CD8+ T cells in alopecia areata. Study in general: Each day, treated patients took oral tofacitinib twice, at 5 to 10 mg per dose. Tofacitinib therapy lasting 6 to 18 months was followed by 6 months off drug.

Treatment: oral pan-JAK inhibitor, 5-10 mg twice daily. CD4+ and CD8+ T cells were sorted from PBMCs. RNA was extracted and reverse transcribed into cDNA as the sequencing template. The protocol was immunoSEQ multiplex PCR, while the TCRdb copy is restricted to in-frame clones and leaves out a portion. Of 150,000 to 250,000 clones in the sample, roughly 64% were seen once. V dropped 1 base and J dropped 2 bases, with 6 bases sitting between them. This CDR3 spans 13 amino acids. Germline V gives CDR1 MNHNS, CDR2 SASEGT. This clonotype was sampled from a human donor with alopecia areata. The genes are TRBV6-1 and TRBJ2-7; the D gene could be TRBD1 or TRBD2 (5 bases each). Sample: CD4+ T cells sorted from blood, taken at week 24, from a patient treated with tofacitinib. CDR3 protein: CASSEGGPYEQYF. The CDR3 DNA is TGTGCCAGCAGTGAAGGGGGACCCTACGAGCAGTACTTC.